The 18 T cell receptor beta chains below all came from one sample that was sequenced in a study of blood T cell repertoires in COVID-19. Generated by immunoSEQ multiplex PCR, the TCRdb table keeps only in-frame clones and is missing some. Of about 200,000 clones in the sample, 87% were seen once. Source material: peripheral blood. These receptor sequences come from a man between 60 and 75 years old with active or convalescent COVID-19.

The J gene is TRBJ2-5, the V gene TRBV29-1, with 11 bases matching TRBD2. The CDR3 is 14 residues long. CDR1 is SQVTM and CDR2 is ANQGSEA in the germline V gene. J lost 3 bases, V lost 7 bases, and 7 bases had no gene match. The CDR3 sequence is CSARLAGGKETQYF. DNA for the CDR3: TGCAGCGCGCGGCTAGCGGGGGGAAAAGAGACCCAGTACTTC.

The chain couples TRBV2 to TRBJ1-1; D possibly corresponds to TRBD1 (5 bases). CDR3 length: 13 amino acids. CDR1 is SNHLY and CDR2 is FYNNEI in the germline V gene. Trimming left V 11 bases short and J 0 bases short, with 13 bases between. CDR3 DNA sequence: TGTGCCGGGGGGGAACAGATGAACACTGAAGCTTTCTTT. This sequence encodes CAGGEQMNTEAFF.

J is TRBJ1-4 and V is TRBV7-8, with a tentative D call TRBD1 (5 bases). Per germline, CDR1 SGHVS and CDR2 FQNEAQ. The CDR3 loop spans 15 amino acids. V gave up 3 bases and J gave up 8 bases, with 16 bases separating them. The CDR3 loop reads CASSFFYQGGEKLFF. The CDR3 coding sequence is TGTGCCAGCAGCTTTTTCTACCAGGGAGGCGAAAAACTGTTTTTT.

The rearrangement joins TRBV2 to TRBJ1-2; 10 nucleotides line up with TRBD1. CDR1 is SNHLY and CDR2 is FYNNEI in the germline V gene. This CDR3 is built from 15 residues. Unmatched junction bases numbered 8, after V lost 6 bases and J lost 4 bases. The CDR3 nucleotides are TGTGCCAGCAGGGATGGACAGGGGGGTATCTATGGCTACACCTTC. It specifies CASRDGQGGIYGYTF.

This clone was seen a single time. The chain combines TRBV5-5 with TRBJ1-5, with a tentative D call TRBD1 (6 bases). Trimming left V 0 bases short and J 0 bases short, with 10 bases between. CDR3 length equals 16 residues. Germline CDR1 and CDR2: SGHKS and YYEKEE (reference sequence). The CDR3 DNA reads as TGTGCCAGCAGCTTGGTCCCAGGGGATAGCAATCAGCCCCAGCATTTT. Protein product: CASSLVPGDSNQPQHF.

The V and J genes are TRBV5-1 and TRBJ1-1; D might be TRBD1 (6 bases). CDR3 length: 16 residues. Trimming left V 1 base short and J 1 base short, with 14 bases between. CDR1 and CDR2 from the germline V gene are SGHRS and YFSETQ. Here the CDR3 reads CASSLSGTSTNTEAFF. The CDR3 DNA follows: TGCGCCAGCAGCTTGTCAGGGACAAGCACGAACACTGAAGCTTTCTTT.

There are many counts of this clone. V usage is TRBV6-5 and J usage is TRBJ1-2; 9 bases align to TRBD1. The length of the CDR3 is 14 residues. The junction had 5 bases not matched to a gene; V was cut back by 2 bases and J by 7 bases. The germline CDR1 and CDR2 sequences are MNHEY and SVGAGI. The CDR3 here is CASSYRGTGTGYTF. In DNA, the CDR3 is TGTGCCAGCAGTTACCGCGGGACAGGGACTGGCTACACCTTC.

CDR3 loop: CASSGQGVTSTDTQYF. The CDR3 bases are TGTGCCAGCAGTGGCCAGGGGGTGACTAGCACAGATACGCAGTATTTT. The chain couples TRBV6-1 to TRBJ2-3; 7 nucleotides match TRBD1. With V trimmed by 4 bases and J by 0 bases, 7 bases remained unmatched. The CDR3 is 16 amino acids. Germline assignment: CDR1 MNHNS and CDR2 SASEGT.

CDR3 sequence: CASSSRQRNTEAFF. The CDR3 DNA reads as TGTGCCAGTAGTAGCCGACAGAGAAACACTGAAGCTTTCTTT. The chain recombines TRBV19 with TRBJ1-1; D possibly corresponds to TRBD1 (5 bases). This CDR3 is 14 amino acids long. V was pared by 4 bases and J by 2 bases, with 11 bases between. Germline loops: CDR1 LNHDA, CDR2 SQIVND (reference sequence).

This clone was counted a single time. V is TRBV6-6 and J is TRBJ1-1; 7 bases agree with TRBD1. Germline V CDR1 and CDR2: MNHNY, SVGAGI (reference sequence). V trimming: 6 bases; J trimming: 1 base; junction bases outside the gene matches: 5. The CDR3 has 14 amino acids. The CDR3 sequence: CASRGDRANTEAFF. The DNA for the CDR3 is TGTGCCAGCAGGGGTGACAGGGCGAACACTGAAGCTTTCTTT.

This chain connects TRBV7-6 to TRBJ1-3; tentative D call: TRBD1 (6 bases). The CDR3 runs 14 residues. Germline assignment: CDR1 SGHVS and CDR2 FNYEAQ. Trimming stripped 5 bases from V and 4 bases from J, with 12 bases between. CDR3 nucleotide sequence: TGTGCCAGCAGCCAGGGACAACGAGGAAACACCATATATTTT. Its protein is CASSQGQRGNTIYF.

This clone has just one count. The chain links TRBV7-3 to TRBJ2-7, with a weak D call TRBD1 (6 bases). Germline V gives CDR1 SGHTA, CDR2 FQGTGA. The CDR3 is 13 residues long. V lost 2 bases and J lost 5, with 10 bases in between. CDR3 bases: TGTGCCAGCAGCTTAGCCTCAGGGGACGAGCAGTACTTC. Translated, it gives CASSLASGDEQYF.

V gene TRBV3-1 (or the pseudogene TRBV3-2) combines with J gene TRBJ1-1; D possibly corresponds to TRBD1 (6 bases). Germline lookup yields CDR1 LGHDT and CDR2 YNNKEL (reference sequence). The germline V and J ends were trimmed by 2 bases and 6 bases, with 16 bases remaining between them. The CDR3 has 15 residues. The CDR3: CASSQLPEGGAEAFF. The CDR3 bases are TGTGCCAGCAGCCAACTCCCAGAAGGGGGGGCTGAAGCTTTCTTT.

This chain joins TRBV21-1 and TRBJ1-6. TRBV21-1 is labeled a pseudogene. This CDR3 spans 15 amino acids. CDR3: CASSKATEYNSPLHF. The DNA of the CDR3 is TGTGCCAGCAGCAAAGCGACGGAGTATAATTCACCCCTCCACTTT.

As DNA, the CDR3 is TGCGCCAGCAGCTTGGTTGGGAGCGGGGGGTATGCAGATACGCAGTATTTT. This codes for CASSLVGSGGYADTQYF. The chain recombines TRBV5-1 with TRBJ2-3; 9 bases align to TRBD2. CDR1 and CDR2 from the germline V gene are SGHRS and YFSETQ. V lost 0 bases, J lost 4 bases, and 9 bases stayed unmatched. The CDR3 runs 17 residues.

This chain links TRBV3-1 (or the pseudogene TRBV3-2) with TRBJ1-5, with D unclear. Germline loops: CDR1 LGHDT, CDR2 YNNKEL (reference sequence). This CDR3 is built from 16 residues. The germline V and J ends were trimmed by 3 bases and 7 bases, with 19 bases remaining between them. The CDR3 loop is CASSHGPGAGGQPQHF. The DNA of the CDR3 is TGTGCCAGCAGCCACGGGCCCGGAGCGGGCGGCCAGCCCCAGCATTTT.

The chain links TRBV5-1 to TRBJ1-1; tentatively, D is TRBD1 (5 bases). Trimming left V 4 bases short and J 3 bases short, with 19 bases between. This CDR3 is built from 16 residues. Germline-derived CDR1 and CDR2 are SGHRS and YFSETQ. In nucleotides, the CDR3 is TGCGCCAGCAGCCCTTGGACACCGCAGGTGGACACTGAAGCTTTCTTT. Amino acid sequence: CASSPWTPQVDTEAFF.

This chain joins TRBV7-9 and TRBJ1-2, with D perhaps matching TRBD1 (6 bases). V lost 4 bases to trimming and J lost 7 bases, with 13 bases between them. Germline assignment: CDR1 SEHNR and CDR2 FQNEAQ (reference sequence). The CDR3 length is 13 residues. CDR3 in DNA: TGTGCCAGCAGCTCACAGGGAGTCGGTGGCTACACCTTC. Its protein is CASSSQGVGGYTF.